One sample yielded the 26 T cell receptor beta chains listed below, sequenced in a study of cytomegalovirus exposure and HLA in healthy donors (dated by TCRdb to 2015 to 2018). Preparation of the library involved the immunoSEQ multiplex PCR assay. TCRdb's version of the immuneACCESS table is confined to in-frame rearrangements and falls short of the full clone set. An unresolved V gene accounts for under half of the shortfall where checked; the remainder is of unknown origin. This sample holds about 140,000 clones; roughly four fifths were observed only once. The top ten clonotypes cover 1.4% to 1.5% of the sample. Sequencing used PBMCs. The receptors here all came from a young woman in good health and CMV-seronegative.

This chain connects TRBV28 to TRBJ1-1; possible D gene TRBD1, 5 bases. Germline V CDR1 and CDR2: MDHEN, SYDVKM. V shed 6 bases and J shed 5 bases, with 13 bases lying between them. The CDR3 has 13 amino acids. The CDR3 DNA sequence: TGTGCCAGCAGCACCGGGGGAAGAACTGAAGCTTTCTTT. This codes for CASSTGGRTEAFF.

The chain links TRBV2 to TRBJ1-6, with 7 bases identical to TRBD1. From germline, CDR1 is SNHLY and CDR2 FYNNEI. There are 16 residues in the CDR3. V lost 7 bases and J lost 3; bases outside the gene matches: 9. The CDR3 sequence: CASTQDRDSYNSPLHF. CDR3 in DNA: TGTGCCAGCACGCAAGACCGGGACAGCTATAATTCACCCCTCCACTTT.

The chain joins TRBV10-3 to TRBJ2-5; TRBD1 aligns across 9 bases. Germline CDR1 reads ENHRY; CDR2 reads SYGVKD. There are 15 residues in the CDR3. Losses at the gene ends were 2 bases for V and 4 bases for J; bases not matched to a gene: 5. The CDR3 DNA follows: TGTGCCATCAGTGAGCTTGGGACAGGGAGAGAGACCCAGTACTTC. It specifies CAISELGTGRETQYF.

This sequence joins TRBV21-1 and TRBJ2-7; TRBD1 is the table's D call, not checked against the DNA. TRBV21-1 is a listed pseudogene. CDR3 length: 20 residues. CDR3 nucleotide sequence: TGTGCCAGCAGCAAAGGGTTGCGACAACCCAAAGTACTGAGCTCCTACGAGCAGTACTTC. Translating gives CASSKGLRQPKVLSSYEQYF.

The chain joins TRBV27 to TRBJ2-1; TRBD1 matches 9 bases. Germline values: CDR1 MNHEY, CDR2 SMNVEV (reference sequence). V was pared by 3 bases and J by 5 bases, with 5 bases of the junction left unmatched. The CDR3 sequence is 15 residues long. CDR3 sequence reads: CASSFGTGFDNEQFF. CDR3 nucleotides: TGTGCCAGCAGTTTTGGGACAGGGTTCGACAATGAGCAGTTCTTC.

The rearrangement links TRBV5-1 to TRBJ1-2, with 7 bases identical to TRBD1. CDR3 length equals 13 residues. V lost 2 bases and J lost 6; bases outside the gene matches: 4. CDR1 and CDR2 from the germline V gene are SGHRS and YFSETQ. The CDR3, as DNA: TGCGCCAGCAGCTTCACAGGGGAGGATGGCTACACCTTC. It specifies CASSFTGEDGYTF.

The rearrangement uses TRBV10-3 and TRBJ1-5; tentatively, D is TRBD1 (5 bases). Trimming removed 0 bases at V and 7 bases at J, with 10 bases between. Germline-derived CDR1 and CDR2 are ENHRY and SYGVKD. CDR3 length: 14 amino acids. This CDR3 reads CAISESGQNQPQHF. The DNA for the CDR3 is TGTGCCATCAGTGAGTCAGGACAAAACCAGCCCCAGCATTTT.

This clone was detected once. The chain combines TRBV10-3 with TRBJ1-4; D may be TRBD1 (6 bases). CDR3 length equals 16 residues. Germline lookup yields CDR1 ENHRY and CDR2 SYGVKD. Trimming took off 3 bases at V and 0 bases at J, with 11 bases between the two ends. CDR3 protein: CAISDHGTTTNEKLFF. CDR3 nucleotides: TGTGCCATCAGTGACCACGGGACAACAACTAATGAAAAACTGTTTTTT.

The chain joins TRBV12-5 to TRBJ1-3; D gene unclear. Deletions cut 5 bases from V and 2 bases from J, with 13 bases between. Per germline, CDR1 LGHNT and CDR2 FRNRAP. The CDR3 length is 15 residues. CDR3 DNA sequence: TGTGCTAGTGGTGTGAGGATAGGCACTGGAAACACCATATATTTT. Its translation: CASGVRIGTGNTIYF.

This clone occurred a few times. The chain recombines TRBV5-6 with TRBJ1-1; D might be TRBD1 (6 bases). The V gene lost 0 bases and the J gene lost 1 base, with 10 bases spanning the gap. The CDR3 consists of 15 residues. Germline-derived CDR1 and CDR2 are SGHDT and YYEEEE. The CDR3: CASSLGAQGNTEAFF. The CDR3 DNA sequence: TGTGCCAGCAGCTTGGGGGCACAGGGGAACACTGAAGCTTTCTTT.

This clone appeared a few times. The CDR3 here is CASSDSMAQSPLHF. The CDR3 nucleotides are TGTGCCAGCAGTGATTCGATGGCTCAGTCACCCCTCCACTTT. The chain has TRBV2 and TRBJ1-6; no clear D. V lost 3 bases and J lost 10, with 13 bases in between. The CDR3 totals 14 residues. The germline CDR1 and CDR2 sequences are SNHLY and FYNNEI.

This clone was observed once. The chain has TRBV6-5 and TRBJ2-3, with 11 nucleotides matching TRBD2. Germline CDR1 and CDR2: MNHEY and SVGAGI. This CDR3 region has 15 residues. J was trimmed by 8 bases and V by 5 bases; bases with no gene match: 9. CDR3 coding DNA: TGTGCCAGCAGTAATTCCCCCCTAGCGGGGGGTACGCAGTATTTT. Amino acid sequence: CASSNSPLAGGTQYF.

The V gene is TRBV2, the J gene TRBJ2-5; 9 bases map to TRBD1. CDR1 is SNHLY, CDR2 FYNNEI, per germline. This CDR3 has 13 residues. Losses at the gene ends were 9 bases for V and 6 bases for J; bases not matched to a gene: 8. The CDR3 loop reads CASTGTGRQTQYF. CDR3 sequence (DNA): TGTGCCAGTACCGGGACAGGGAGACAGACCCAGTACTTC.

In its sample, this clone was seen a few times. J is TRBJ1-1 and V is TRBV29-1; 12 positions agree with TRBD1. In germline, CDR1 is SQVTM, CDR2 ANQGSEA. The CDR3 has 12 amino acids. V trimming: 7 bases; J trimming: 4 bases; junction bases outside the gene matches: 1. CDR3 bases: TGCAGCGGGGGACAGGGGGCCACTGAAGCTTTCTTT. Translating it yields CSGGQGATEAFF.

The chain uses TRBV5-1 and TRBJ2-3; unclear D gene. Germline loops: CDR1 SGHRS, CDR2 YFSETQ. The ends were cut back, 4 bases at V and 0 bases at J, with 12 bases in the middle. This CDR3 comprises 15 residues. This chain's CDR3 is CASSASPSSTDTQYF. CDR3 in DNA: TGCGCCAGCAGCGCGTCTCCCTCTAGCACAGATACGCAGTATTTT.

Worth noting for this clone: Other DNA sequences of this sample code for an identical CDR3. The gene calls are TRBV4-1 and TRBJ1-3, with D perhaps matching TRBD1 (5 bases). This CDR3 is built from 15 residues. Per germline, CDR1 MGHRA and CDR2 YSYEKL. Trimming removed 0 bases from V and 1 base from J, with 7 bases in between. The CDR3 coding sequence is TGCGCCAGCAGCCAAGATCCAGGGTCTGGAAACACCATATATTTT. This sequence encodes CASSQDPGSGNTIYF.

The DNA for the CDR3 is TGCAGCGTTGAAATGGGACAGGTGGAAGCTTTCTTT. Translating it yields CSVEMGQVEAFF. This chain joins TRBV29-1 and TRBJ1-1, with TRBD1 identical over 8 bases. With 2 bases clipped from V and 8 bases from J, the junction kept 4 bases outside the gene matches. Looked up from germline, CDR1 is SQVTM and CDR2 is ANQGSEA. The CDR3 consists of 12 residues.

This clone has more than one count but fewer than ten. The chain has TRBV28 and TRBJ2-2; 9 bases line up with TRBD1. The J segment lost 6 bases and the V segment lost 11 bases, leaving 13 bases of the junction unmatched. The germline gives CDR1 MDHEN, CDR2 SYDVKM. This CDR3 comprises 15 residues. DNA for the CDR3: TGTGCCGGGAGGACAGGGGCCGAGAGTTCCGGGGAGCTGTTTTTT. This gives the protein CAGRTGAESSGELFF.

This chain connects TRBV6-1 to TRBJ1-1; 7 nucleotides agree with TRBD1. Germline trimming cut 6 bases from V and 5 bases from J; bases unmatched to any gene: 6. Germline values: CDR1 MNHNS, CDR2 SASEGT. There are 13 residues in the CDR3. Here the CDR3 reads CASRDRASTEAFF. DNA for the CDR3: TGTGCCAGCAGAGACAGGGCTTCGACTGAAGCTTTCTTT.

This clone was counted only a few times. The CDR3 sequence is CASKREGPQHF. The CDR3 nucleotides are TGTGCCAGCAAACGCGAGGGGCCCCAGCATTTT. This sequence joins TRBV6-1 and TRBJ1-5; D gene ambiguous. Germline V gene data show CDR1 as MNHNS and CDR2 as SASEGT. Trimming cost V 7 bases and J 9 bases, with 10 bases left between them. The CDR3 has 11 amino acids.

The chain recombines TRBV15 with TRBJ1-2; possible D gene TRBD1, 6 bases. Germline assignment: CDR1 LNHNV and CDR2 YYDKDF (reference sequence). The CDR3 spans 12 residues. The V end was cut by 9 bases, the J end by 2 bases, with 10 bases between. DNA of the CDR3: TGTGCCACGAAAGACAGGAACTATGGCTACACCTTC. Residues: CATKDRNYGYTF.

The chain links TRBV6-6 to TRBJ2-7, with 8 bases matching TRBD1. Losses at the gene ends were 8 bases for V and 3 bases for J; bases not matched to a gene: 12. The V gene's germline CDR1 is MNHNY and CDR2 SVGAGI (reference sequence). The CDR3 consists of 15 residues. CDR3 nucleotides: TGTGCCAGCGCCTCACAGGGGACAGGCTTCTACGAGCAGTACTTC. Translating gives CASASQGTGFYEQYF.

CDR3 sequence: CASSYGLQETQYF. The CDR3 region has the DNA TGTGCCAGCAGCTACGGACTTCAAGAGACCCAGTACTTC. The rearrangement joins TRBV9 to TRBJ2-5; D is perhaps TRBD2 (5 bases). The CDR3 contains 13 residues. V shed 4 bases and J shed 2 bases, with 9 bases lying between them. Germline V CDR1 and CDR2: SGDLS, YYNGEE.

This clone has more than one count but fewer than ten. V and J are TRBV7-9 and TRBJ2-7; a weak D match, TRBD2 (6 bases). The CDR3 runs to 15 residues. V lost 5 bases and J lost 1, with 15 bases in between. The germline V gene has CDR1 SEHNR and CDR2 FQNEAQ (reference sequence). DNA of the CDR3: TGTGCCAGCAGCAAAACGGGGGTGGTTTCCTACGAGCAGTACTTC. It encodes CASSKTGVVSYEQYF. Full variable domain (remainder filled in from reference TRBV7-9 and TRBJ2-7): DTGVSQNPRHKITKRGQNVTFRCDPISEHNRLYWYRQTLGQGPEFLTYFQNEAQLEKSRLLSDRFSAERPKGSFSTLEIQRTEQGDSAMYLCASSKTGVVSYEQYFGPGTRLTVT.

This rearrangement joins TRBV5-1 to TRBJ2-7, with TRBD1 identical over 12 bases. The CDR3 runs 15 residues. Germline-derived CDR1 and CDR2 are SGHRS and YFSETQ. V gave up 4 bases and J gave up 7 bases; unmatched junction bases: 9. The CDR3 protein is CASSVFRDRGPEQYF. CDR3 DNA sequence: TGCGCCAGCAGCGTTTTCCGGGACAGGGGGCCTGAGCAGTACTTC.

This rearrangement joins TRBV27 to TRBJ2-2; 7 bases are a match to TRBD2. Germline V gives CDR1 MNHEY, CDR2 SMNVEV (reference sequence). Trimming cost V 3 bases and J 5 bases; bases outside gene matches: 12. The CDR3 is made up of 17 amino acids. The CDR3 is CASSFSPGLAATGELFF. The CDR3 DNA reads as TGTGCCAGCAGTTTTTCGCCTGGTCTAGCGGCGACCGGGGAGCTGTTTTTT.